This passage covers 26 T cell receptor beta chains from one sample sequenced in a study of blood T cell repertoires in COVID-19. Profiling relied on immunoSEQ multiplex PCR, and the TCRdb table lists in-frame clones only, not all of them. The sample yields 28,000 or so clones, 80% to 90% seen once. The sample consisted of peripheral blood. The receptors were sampled from an elderly woman with COVID-19, enrolled during active disease.

The CDR3 DNA reads as TGTGCCAGCTTATCCTCAGGGGGAGCAGACTATGGCTACACCTTC. This encodes CASLSSGGADYGYTF. The chain couples TRBV19 to TRBJ1-2, with 7 bases lining up with TRBD1. J gave up 3 bases and V 9 bases, and 13 bases lay outside the gene matches. Germline loops: CDR1 LNHDA, CDR2 SQIVND (reference sequence). CDR3 length: 15 residues.

This clone was detected a few times. The chain uses TRBV10-1 and TRBJ1-2, with 11 bases identical to TRBD1. Losses at the gene ends were 10 bases for V and 4 bases for J; bases not matched to a gene: 5. Germline V gene lookup returns CDR1 WNHNN and CDR2 SYGVQD (reference sequence). This CDR3 has 13 amino acids. The CDR3 coding sequence is TGCGCCAAAAGGACAGGGGGCGCCTATGGCTACACCTTC. Translating gives CAKRTGGAYGYTF.

The V gene is TRBV2, the J gene TRBJ1-5, with 9 nucleotides matching TRBD1. CDR1 is SNHLY, CDR2 FYNNEI, per germline. The J segment lost 2 bases and the V segment lost 4 bases, leaving 3 bases of the junction unmatched. This CDR3 spans 15 amino acids. CDR3 bases: TGTGCCAGCAGTGGTACAGGGGGCGGCAATCAGCCCCAGCATTTT. This codes for CASSGTGGGNQPQHF.

The chain recombines TRBV25-1 with TRBJ2-7; 11 bases line up with TRBD1. The V gene end was trimmed by 8 bases and the J gene end by 5 bases; junction bases not matched to a gene: 8. CDR1 and CDR2 from the germline V gene are MGHDK and SYGVNS. The CDR3 runs to 14 residues. The CDR3 DNA sequence: TGTGCCAGCGCACCGGACAGGGGGCCTAACGAGCAGTACTTC. As protein: CASAPDRGPNEQYF.

V gene TRBV1 combines with J gene TRBJ2-1; the DNA was not compared with TRBD2, the D call given in the table. TRBV1 is noted as a pseudogene. The CDR3 length is 16 residues. The DNA of the CDR3 is TGCACCAGCAGCGCGGTCTTTCGGCTTTCCCCCAATGAGCAGTTCTTC. This encodes CTSSAVFRLSPNEQFF.

A few counts support this clone. The rearrangement links TRBV30 to TRBJ2-7; possible D gene TRBD1, 6 bases. Germline CDR1 is GTSNPN and CDR2 is SVGIG (reference sequence). Trimming shortened V by 5 bases and J by 5 bases, and 13 bases separated the two germline ends. The CDR3 contains 12 residues. CDR3 amino acids: CAWGGPKNEQYF. The CDR3 nucleotides read TGTGCCTGGGGGGGCCCGAAAAACGAGCAGTACTTC.

CDR3 in amino acids: CASSSGANMNTEAFF. CDR3 in DNA: TGTGCCAGCAGCTCAGGGGCGAACATGAACACTGAAGCTTTCTTT. This rearrangement joins TRBV7-2 to TRBJ1-1; a possible D gene is TRBD1 (6 bases). CDR3 length equals 15 residues. Germline loops: CDR1 SGHTA, CDR2 FQGNSA. V was cut by 4 bases and J by 0 bases, with 12 bases left in between.

The chain is built from TRBV13 and TRBJ2-3; D might be TRBD1 (6 bases). The CDR3 contains 17 residues. The V gene lost 5 bases and the J gene lost 2 bases, with 20 bases spanning the gap. CDR1 and CDR2 (germline): PRHDT, FYEKMQ (reference sequence). The CDR3 sequence is CASSPSPGTSPTDTQYF. CDR3 nucleotide sequence: TGTGCCAGCAGCCCCAGTCCCGGGACATCCCCCACAGATACGCAGTATTTT.

This clone has just a few counts. This sequence joins TRBV24-1 and TRBJ2-1; TRBD1 aligns across 9 bases. The CDR3 is 14 residues long. Germline CDR1 and CDR2: KGHDR and SFDVKD. With V trimmed by 10 bases and J by 9 bases, 12 bases remained unmatched. The CDR3 sequence: CATQPGQGNTEQFF. CDR3 sequence (DNA): TGTGCCACGCAGCCGGGACAGGGTAATACTGAGCAGTTCTTC.

The V call is TRBV2, the J call TRBJ1-2; unclear D gene. Germline CDR1 and CDR2: SNHLY and FYNNEI. The V and J ends lost 3 bases and 7 bases respectively, with 9 bases between them. The CDR3 sequence is 12 residues long. Here the CDR3 DNA reads TGTGCCAGCAGTGACTCGGGAGCTGGCTACACCTTC. This codes for CASSDSGAGYTF.

J is TRBJ2-6 and V is TRBV2; maybe TRBD1 (5 bases). With 7 bases removed from V and 2 bases from J, the gap between germline ends came to 9 bases. This CDR3 region has 14 residues. The germline gives CDR1 SNHLY, CDR2 FYNNEI. The DNA for the CDR3 is TGTGCCAGCACTGGGGCAACTGGGGCCAACGTCCTGACTTTC. Protein: CASTGATGANVLTF.

The chain carries TRBV6-5 and TRBJ1-2; 7 bases map to TRBD1. J was trimmed by 4 bases and V by 6 bases; bases with no gene match: 11. Germline V gene lookup returns CDR1 MNHEY and CDR2 SVGAGI. The CDR3 totals 15 residues. The CDR3 DNA is TGTGCCAGCAGCCCAAACCGGGACAGCCTCTATGGCTACACCTTC. It yields the protein CASSPNRDSLYGYTF.

V and J are TRBV3-1 (or the pseudogene TRBV3-2) and TRBJ1-4; 8 bases fit TRBD1. Per the germline V gene, CDR1 is LGHDT and CDR2 is YNNKEL (reference sequence). Losses at the gene ends were 0 bases for V and 7 bases for J; bases not matched to a gene: 4. The CDR3 runs to 15 residues. The CDR3 sequence is CASSQEAGGFEKLFF. As DNA, the CDR3 is TGTGCCAGCAGCCAAGAGGCAGGGGGCTTTGAAAAACTGTTTTTT.

The chain combines TRBV6-1 with TRBJ1-2; no reliable D call. V shed 1 base and J shed 0 bases, with 15 bases lying between them. Germline CDR1 reads MNHNS; CDR2 reads SASEGT. The CDR3 runs 17 residues. The CDR3 spells CASSEVGTRNANYGYTF. The DNA for the CDR3 is TGTGCCAGCAGTGAAGTGGGCACAAGAAACGCTAACTATGGCTACACCTTC.

This chain connects TRBV5-4 to TRBJ2-2, with 9 nucleotides matching TRBD1. This CDR3 spans 15 amino acids. V lost 5 bases and J lost 3; bases outside the gene matches: 5. Germline V lookup: CDR1 SGHNT, CDR2 YYREEE (reference sequence). In DNA, the CDR3 is TGTGCCAGCAGGTTGACAGGGGGGGACACCGGGGAGCTGTTTTTT. Protein sequence: CASRLTGGDTGELFF.

The rearrangement uses TRBV2 and TRBJ1-3; a weak D match, TRBD1 (5 bases). The CDR3 has 17 amino acids. The V gene's germline CDR1 is SNHLY and CDR2 FYNNEI. V was clipped by 2 bases and J by 0 bases, with 14 bases between them. The CDR3 DNA reads as TGTGCCAGCAGTGAAAGGACGGGGGTCTTCTCTGGAAACACCATATATTTT. Its translation is CASSERTGVFSGNTIYF.

This chain uses TRBV14 with TRBJ2-3, with D maybe TRBD1 (5 bases). The CDR3 has 13 residues. V was cut by 0 bases and J by 11 bases, with 12 bases left in between. The germline V gene has CDR1 SGHDN and CDR2 FVKESK. The CDR3 protein is CASSQEWQGRQYF. The CDR3 DNA sequence: TGTGCCAGCAGCCAAGAATGGCAGGGTAGGCAGTATTTT. The full variable domain, completed using reference TRBV14 and TRBJ2-3, is EAGVTQFPSHSVIEKGQTVTLRCDPISGHDNLYWYRRVMGKEIKFLLHFVKESKQDESGMPNNRFLAERTGGTYSTLKVQPAELEDSGVYFCASSQEWQGRQYFGPGTRLTVL.

This clone is a singleton in its sample. The rearrangement joins TRBV30 to TRBJ2-2; 15 nucleotides align to TRBD2. After removal of 7 bases from V and 1 base from J, the junction contained 10 bases not matched to a gene. The CDR3 contains 18 residues. CDR1 and CDR2 from the germline V gene are GTSNPN and SVGIG (reference sequence). The CDR3 is CASIPGLAGGRNTGELFF. The CDR3 DNA reads as TGTGCCTCCATACCGGGACTAGCGGGGGGCCGGAACACCGGGGAGCTGTTTTTT.

The chain has TRBV5-1 and TRBJ2-2; TRBD2 matches at 7 bases. CDR1 SGHRS and CDR2 YFSETQ come from the germline V gene. V shed 4 bases, J shed 5 bases, and the junction held 14 bases outside the gene matches. The length of the CDR3 is 17 residues. CDR3 region: CASSRYGGVIETGELFF. In DNA, the CDR3 is TGCGCCAGCAGCCGTTATGGGGGGGTGATAGAAACCGGGGAGCTGTTTTTT. Supplemented by reference TRBV5-1 and TRBJ2-2, the full variable domain reads KAGVTQTPRYLIKTRGQQVTLSCSPISGHRSVSWYQQTPGQGLQFLFEYFSETQRNKGNFPGRFSGRQFSNSRSEMNVSTLELGDSALYLCASSRYGGVIETGELFFGEGSRLTVL.

The chain uses TRBV5-6 and TRBJ1-2; TRBD1 matches at 7 bases. The trim removed 0 bases at V and 2 bases at J, leaving 7 bases unmatched. Germline CDR1 SGHDT, CDR2 YYEEEE. This CDR3 is built from 16 residues. The CDR3 region is CASSLGPGTANYGYTF. CDR3 bases: TGTGCCAGCAGCTTGGGACCCGGGACAGCGAACTATGGCTACACCTTC.

The chain has TRBV11-1 and TRBJ2-7, with D maybe TRBD1 (6 bases). This CDR3 region has 12 residues. CDR1 and CDR2 from the germline V gene are SGHAT and FQDESV (reference sequence). V gave up 4 bases and J gave up 7 bases, with 11 bases separating them. For the CDR3, the DNA is TGTGCCAGCAGCTACAGGGTCGGGGAGCAGTACTTC. This codes for CASSYRVGEQYF. Looking up the rest from reference TRBV11-1 and TRBJ2-7 gives the full variable domain: EAEVAQSPRYKITEKSQAVAFWCDPISGHATLYWYRQILGQGPELLVQFQDESVVDDSQLPKDRFSAERLKGVDSTLKIQPAELGDSAMYLCASSYRVGEQYFGPGTRLTVT.

This chain uses TRBV7-8 with TRBJ2-5, with TRBD2 matching over 8 bases. Germline V lookup: CDR1 SGHVS, CDR2 FQNEAQ. V shed 5 bases and J 1 base; nucleotides not matched to a gene: 9. This CDR3 has 16 amino acids. The CDR3 DNA sequence: TGTGCCAGCAGCCCACTGACGGGGGGGGCCCAAGAGACCCAGTACTTC. This gives the protein CASSPLTGGAQETQYF.

The V and J genes are TRBV3-1 (or the pseudogene TRBV3-2) and TRBJ1-5, with D perhaps TRBD1 (5 bases). This CDR3 spans 14 amino acids. CDR1 LGHDT and CDR2 YNNKEL come from the germline V gene (reference sequence). Trimming removed 0 bases at V and 6 bases at J, with 9 bases between. CDR3 in DNA: TGTGCCAGCAGCCAAGATCAGGGCCCTCAGCCCCAGCATTTT. As protein: CASSQDQGPQPQHF.

The rearrangement uses TRBV9 and TRBJ2-5; weak D call: TRBD2 (6 bases). Germline CDR1 SGDLS, CDR2 YYNGEE. V gave up 0 bases and J gave up 1 base, with 13 bases separating them. The CDR3 has 16 residues. The CDR3 sequence: CASSVAGTGTQETQYF. The CDR3, as DNA: TGTGCCAGCAGCGTAGCGGGGACTGGGACCCAAGAGACCCAGTACTTC.

This clone appeared a few times. This chain links TRBV5-1 with TRBJ2-2; TRBD2 is a possible D gene (5 bases). The germline V gene encodes CDR1 SGHRS and CDR2 YFSETQ. The CDR3 extends over 16 amino acids. The V end was cut by 0 bases, the J end by 6 bases, with 15 bases between. DNA for the CDR3: TGCGCCAGCAGCTTGGGTTCGGGGTTTCTTGCCGGGGAGCTGTTTTTT. Translation: CASSLGSGFLAGELFF.

This chain links TRBV30 with TRBJ1-2, with TRBD1 matching over 8 bases. CDR1 and CDR2 (germline): GTSNPN, SVGIG (reference sequence). The trim removed 5 bases at V and 2 bases at J, leaving 7 bases unmatched. The CDR3 has 14 residues. Here the CDR3 DNA reads TGTGCCTGGGGGGACAGGTCTCGCAACTATGGCTACACCTTC. This encodes CAWGDRSRNYGYTF.